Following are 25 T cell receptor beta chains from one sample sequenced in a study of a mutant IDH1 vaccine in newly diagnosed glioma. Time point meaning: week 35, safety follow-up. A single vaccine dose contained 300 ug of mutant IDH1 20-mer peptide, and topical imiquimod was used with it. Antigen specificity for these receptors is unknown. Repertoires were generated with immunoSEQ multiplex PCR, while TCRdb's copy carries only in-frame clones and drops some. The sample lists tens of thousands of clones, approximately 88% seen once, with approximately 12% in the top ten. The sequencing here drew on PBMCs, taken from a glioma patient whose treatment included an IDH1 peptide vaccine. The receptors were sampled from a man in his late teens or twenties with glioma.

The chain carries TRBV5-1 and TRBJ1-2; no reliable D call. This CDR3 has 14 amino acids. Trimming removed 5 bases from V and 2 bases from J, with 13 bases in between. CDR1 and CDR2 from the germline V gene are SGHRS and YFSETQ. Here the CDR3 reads CASRADPGNYGYTF. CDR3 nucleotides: TGCGCCAGCAGGGCAGACCCGGGCAACTATGGCTACACCTTC.

CDR3 nucleotides: TGTGCCAGCAGCTTAGCGGGGGGGACATATAGCAATCAGCCCCAGCATTTT. Its protein product is CASSLAGGTYSNQPQHF. The V and J genes are TRBV7-2 and TRBJ1-5; the D gene is possibly TRBD1 (6 bases). The CDR3 totals 17 residues. V was cut by 0 bases and J by 0 bases, with 12 bases left in between. Per the germline V gene, CDR1 is SGHTA and CDR2 is FQGNSA.

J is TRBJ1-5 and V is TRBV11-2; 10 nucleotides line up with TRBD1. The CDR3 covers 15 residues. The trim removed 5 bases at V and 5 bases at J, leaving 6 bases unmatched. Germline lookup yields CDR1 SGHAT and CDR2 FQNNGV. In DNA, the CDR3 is TGTGCCAGCAGCCCCGGGACAGGGGTTGATCAGCCCCAGCATTTT. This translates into CASSPGTGVDQPQHF.

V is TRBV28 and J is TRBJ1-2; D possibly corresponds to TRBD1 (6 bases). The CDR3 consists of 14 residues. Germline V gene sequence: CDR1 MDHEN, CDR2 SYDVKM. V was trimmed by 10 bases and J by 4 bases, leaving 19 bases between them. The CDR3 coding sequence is TGTGCCACATATGAGACGACAGGCCCCTATGGCTACACCTTC. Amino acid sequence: CATYETTGPYGYTF.

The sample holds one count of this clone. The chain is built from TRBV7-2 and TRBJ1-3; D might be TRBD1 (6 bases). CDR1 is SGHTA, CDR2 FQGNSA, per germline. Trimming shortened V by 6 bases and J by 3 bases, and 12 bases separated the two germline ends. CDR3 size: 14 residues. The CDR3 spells CASRTLQGGNTIYF. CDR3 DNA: TGTGCCAGCAGGACATTACAGGGTGGAAACACCATATATTTT. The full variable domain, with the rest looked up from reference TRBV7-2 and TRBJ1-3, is GAGVSQSPSNKVTEKGKDVELRCDPISGHTALYWYRQSLGQGLEFLIYFQGNSAPDKSGLPSDRFSAERTGGSVSTLTIQRTQQEDSAVYLCASRTLQGGNTIYFGEGSWLTVV.

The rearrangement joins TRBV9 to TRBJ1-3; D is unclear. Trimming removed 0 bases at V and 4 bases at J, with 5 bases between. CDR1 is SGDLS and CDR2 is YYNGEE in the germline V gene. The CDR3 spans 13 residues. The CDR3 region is CASSVAQGNTIYF. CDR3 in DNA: TGTGCCAGCAGCGTAGCTCAGGGAAACACCATATATTTT.

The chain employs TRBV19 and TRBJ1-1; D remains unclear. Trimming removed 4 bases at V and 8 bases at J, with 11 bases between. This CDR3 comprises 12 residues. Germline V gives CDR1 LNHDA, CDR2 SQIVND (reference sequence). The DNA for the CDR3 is TGTGCCAGTAGTACTCGGCCGCGAGAAGCTTTCTTT. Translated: CASSTRPREAFF.

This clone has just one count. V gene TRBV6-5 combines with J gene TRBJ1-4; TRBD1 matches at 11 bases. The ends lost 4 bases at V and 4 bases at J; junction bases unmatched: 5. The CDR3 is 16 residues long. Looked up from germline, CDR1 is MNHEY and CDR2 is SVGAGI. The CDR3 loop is CASSSGTGGINEKLFF. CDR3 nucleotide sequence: TGTGCCAGCAGTTCCGGGACAGGGGGAATTAATGAAAAACTGTTTTTT.

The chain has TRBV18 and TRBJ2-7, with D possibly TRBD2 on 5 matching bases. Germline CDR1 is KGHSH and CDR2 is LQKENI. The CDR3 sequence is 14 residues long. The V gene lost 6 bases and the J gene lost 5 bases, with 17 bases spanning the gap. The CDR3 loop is CASSLSGGMDEQYF. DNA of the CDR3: TGTGCCAGCTCCCTCAGTGGAGGAATGGACGAGCAGTACTTC.

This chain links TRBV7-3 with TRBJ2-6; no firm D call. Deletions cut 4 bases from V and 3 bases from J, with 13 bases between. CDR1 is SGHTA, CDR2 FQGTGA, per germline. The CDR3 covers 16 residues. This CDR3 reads CASSSPSVYGANVLTF. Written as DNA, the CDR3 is TGTGCCAGCAGCTCCCCATCGGTCTATGGGGCCAACGTCCTGACTTTC. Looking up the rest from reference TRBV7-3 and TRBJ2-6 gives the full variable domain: GAGVSQTPSNKVTEKGKYVELRCDPISGHTALYWYRQSLGQGPEFLIYFQGTGAADDSGLPNDRFFAVRPEGSVSTLKIQRTERGDSAVYLCASSSPSVYGANVLTFGAGSRLTVL.

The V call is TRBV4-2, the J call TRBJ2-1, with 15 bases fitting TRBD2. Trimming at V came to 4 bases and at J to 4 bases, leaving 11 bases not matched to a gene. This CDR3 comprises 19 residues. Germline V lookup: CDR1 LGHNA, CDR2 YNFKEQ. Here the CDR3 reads CASSLGLAGGPSLYNEQFF. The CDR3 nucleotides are TGTGCCAGCAGCCTTGGACTAGCGGGAGGGCCTAGCTTGTACAATGAGCAGTTCTTC.

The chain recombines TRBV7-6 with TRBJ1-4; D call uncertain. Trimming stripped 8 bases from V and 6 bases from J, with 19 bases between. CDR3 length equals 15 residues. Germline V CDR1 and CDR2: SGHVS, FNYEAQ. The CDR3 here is CASGPRGGLYEKLFF. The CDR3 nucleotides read TGTGCCAGCGGACCTCGGGGAGGGCTCTATGAAAAACTGTTTTTT.

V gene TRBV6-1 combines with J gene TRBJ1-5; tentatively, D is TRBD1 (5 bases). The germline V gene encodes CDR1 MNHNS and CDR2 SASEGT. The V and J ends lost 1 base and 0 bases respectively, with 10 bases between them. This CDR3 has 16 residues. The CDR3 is CASSEVGTDSNQPQHF. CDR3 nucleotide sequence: TGTGCCAGCAGTGAAGTGGGGACGGATAGCAATCAGCCCCAGCATTTT.

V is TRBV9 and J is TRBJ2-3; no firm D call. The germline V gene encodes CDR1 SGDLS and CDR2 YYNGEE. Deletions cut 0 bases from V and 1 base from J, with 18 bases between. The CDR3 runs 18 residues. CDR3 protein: CASSVGFRLDGGTDTQYF. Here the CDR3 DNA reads TGTGCCAGCAGCGTAGGCTTCCGGCTAGACGGAGGCACAGATACGCAGTATTTT.

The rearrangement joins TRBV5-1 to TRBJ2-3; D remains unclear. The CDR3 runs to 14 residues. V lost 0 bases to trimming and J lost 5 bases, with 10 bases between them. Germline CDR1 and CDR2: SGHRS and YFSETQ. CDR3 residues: CASSLARLRDTQYF. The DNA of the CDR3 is TGCGCCAGCAGCTTGGCCCGGTTACGAGATACGCAGTATTTT.

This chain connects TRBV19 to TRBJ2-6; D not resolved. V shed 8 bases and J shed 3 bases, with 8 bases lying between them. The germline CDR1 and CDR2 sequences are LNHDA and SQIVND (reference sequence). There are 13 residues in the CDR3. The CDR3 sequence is CASRLGGANVLTF. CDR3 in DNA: TGTGCCAGTCGTCTAGGTGGGGCCAACGTCCTGACTTTC.

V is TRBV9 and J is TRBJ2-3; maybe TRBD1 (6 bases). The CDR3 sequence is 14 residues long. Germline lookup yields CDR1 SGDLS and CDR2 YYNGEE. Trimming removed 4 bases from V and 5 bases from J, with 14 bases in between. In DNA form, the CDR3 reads TGTGCCAGCAGCCCGGACAGCCTCGGAGATACGCAGTATTTT. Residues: CASSPDSLGDTQYF.

This CDR3 reads CASSPDRTSFEAFF. CDR3 in DNA: TGTGCCAGCTCACCGGACAGGACGTCCTTCGAAGCTTTCTTT. The gene calls are TRBV18 and TRBJ1-1; the match to TRBD1 covers 7 bases. V was clipped by 3 bases and J by 8 bases; unmatched bases: 9. The CDR3 spans 14 residues. Germline V gene sequence: CDR1 KGHSH, CDR2 LQKENI.

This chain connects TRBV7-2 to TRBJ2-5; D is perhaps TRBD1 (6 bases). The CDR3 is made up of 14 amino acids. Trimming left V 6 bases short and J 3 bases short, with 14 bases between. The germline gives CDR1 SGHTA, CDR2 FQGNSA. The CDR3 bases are TGTGCCAGCAGGGGCGACAGGTTAAAAGAGACCCAGTACTTC. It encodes CASRGDRLKETQYF. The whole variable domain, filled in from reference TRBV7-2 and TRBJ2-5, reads GAGVSQSPSNKVTEKGKDVELRCDPISGHTALYWYRQSLGQGLEFLIYFQGNSAPDKSGLPSDRFSAERTGGSVSTLTIQRTQQEDSAVYLCASRGDRLKETQYFGPGTRLLVL.

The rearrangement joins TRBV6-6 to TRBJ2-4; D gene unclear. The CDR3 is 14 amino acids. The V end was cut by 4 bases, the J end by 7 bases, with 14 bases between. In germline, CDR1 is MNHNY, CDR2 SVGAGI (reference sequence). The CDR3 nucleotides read TGTGCCAGCAGTTGGAACCCCGAAATGAACATTCAGTACTTC. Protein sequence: CASSWNPEMNIQYF.

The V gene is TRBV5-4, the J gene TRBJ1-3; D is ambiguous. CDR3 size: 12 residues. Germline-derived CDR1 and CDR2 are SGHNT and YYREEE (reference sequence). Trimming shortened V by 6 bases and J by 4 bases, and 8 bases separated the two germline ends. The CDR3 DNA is TGTGCCAGCACCTTCCCGGGAAACACCATATATTTT. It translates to CASTFPGNTIYF.

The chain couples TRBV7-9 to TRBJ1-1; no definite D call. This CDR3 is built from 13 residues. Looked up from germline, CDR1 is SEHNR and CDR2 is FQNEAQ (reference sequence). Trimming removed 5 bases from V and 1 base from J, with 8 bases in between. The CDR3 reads CASSQPGNTEAFF. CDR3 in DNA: TGTGCCAGCAGCCAACCAGGGAACACTGAAGCTTTCTTT. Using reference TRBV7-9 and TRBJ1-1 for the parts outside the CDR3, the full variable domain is DTGVSQNPRHKITKRGQNVTFRCDPISEHNRLYWYRQTLGQGPEFLTYFQNEAQLEKSRLLSDRFSAERPKGSFSTLEIQRTEQGDSAMYLCASSQPGNTEAFFGQGTRLTVV.

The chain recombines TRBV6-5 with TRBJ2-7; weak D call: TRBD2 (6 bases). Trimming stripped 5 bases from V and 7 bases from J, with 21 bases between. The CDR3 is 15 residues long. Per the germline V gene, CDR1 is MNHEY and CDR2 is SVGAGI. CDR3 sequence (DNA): TGTGCCAGCAGTCCGGATACGGGAGCGGTGAGGGAGCAGTACTTC. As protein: CASSPDTGAVREQYF.

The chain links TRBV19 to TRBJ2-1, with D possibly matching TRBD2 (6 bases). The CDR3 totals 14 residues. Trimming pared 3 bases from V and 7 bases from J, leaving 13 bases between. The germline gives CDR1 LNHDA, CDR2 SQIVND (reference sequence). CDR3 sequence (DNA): TGTGCCAGTAGTATCGGCGGGGATCGGAATGAGCAGTTCTTC. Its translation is CASSIGGDRNEQFF. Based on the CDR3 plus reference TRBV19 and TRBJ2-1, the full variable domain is DGGITQSPKYLFRKEGQNVTLSCEQNLNHDAMYWYRQDPGQGLRLIYYSQIVNDFQKGDIAEGYSVSREKKESFPLTVTSAQKNPTAFYLCASSIGGDRNEQFFGPGTRLTVL.

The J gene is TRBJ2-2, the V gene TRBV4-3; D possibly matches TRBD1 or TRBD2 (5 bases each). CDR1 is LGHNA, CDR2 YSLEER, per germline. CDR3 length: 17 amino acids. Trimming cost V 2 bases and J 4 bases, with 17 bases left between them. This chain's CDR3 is CASSQSTGRAVTGELFF. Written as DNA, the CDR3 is TGCGCCAGCAGCCAATCGACGGGGCGGGCAGTCACCGGGGAGCTGTTTTTT.